These 9 T cell receptor beta chains share one sample of origin, sequenced in a study of blood T cell repertoires in COVID-19. Libraries were prepared by immunoSEQ multiplex PCR; TCRdb keeps only in-frame clonotypes and omits some of them. The sample contains some 150,000 clones, more than 70% of which appear only once. Sample: peripheral blood. The receptors stem from a human donor in a cohort sampled during active COVID-19.

The chain carries TRBV27 and TRBJ1-2; 8 bases are shared with TRBD1. CDR1 MNHEY and CDR2 SMNVEV come from the germline V gene (reference sequence). The CDR3 has 16 residues. Losses at the gene ends were 5 bases for V and 5 bases for J; bases not matched to a gene: 13. CDR3 nucleotide sequence: TGTGCCAGCAGTCCGTCGACAGGGGCTGTCAATTATGGCTACACCTTC. Translating it yields CASSPSTGAVNYGYTF.

This clone was picked up one time. The CDR3 nucleotides read TGTGCCAGCAGCCCAGCGGGGGGGGCGTACGAGCAGTACTTC. It translates to CASSPAGGAYEQYF. The genes are TRBV9 and TRBJ2-7, with 10 bases matching TRBD2. CDR1 SGDLS and CDR2 YYNGEE come from the germline V gene. The CDR3 runs to 14 residues. The ends lost 4 bases at V and 4 bases at J; junction bases unmatched: 5.

This clone was seen a few times. The chain employs TRBV5-5 and TRBJ1-2; TRBD1 might be the D (5 bases). CDR3 length equals 12 residues. The germline V gene encodes CDR1 SGHKS and CDR2 YYEKEE (reference sequence). V lost 3 bases and J 4 bases, leaving 7 bases between the germline ends. In nucleotides, the CDR3 is TGTGCCAGCAGCTCTGACAGCTATGGCTACACCTTC. Its protein is CASSSDSYGYTF.

The genes are TRBV5-1 and TRBJ1-2; 7 positions agree with TRBD1. The CDR3 runs to 15 residues. Germline CDR1 and CDR2: SGHRS and YFSETQ. The trim removed 2 bases at V and 4 bases at J, leaving 8 bases unmatched. CDR3 DNA sequence: TGCGCCAGCAGCTTAACAGGGGAGTTAGGCTATGGCTACACCTTC. This translates into CASSLTGELGYGYTF.

The chain carries TRBV11-2 and TRBJ2-1; D not resolved. The CDR3 covers 13 residues. The V end lost 1 base, the J end lost 3 bases, and 4 bases lay between the germline ends. Germline loops: CDR1 SGHAT, CDR2 FQNNGV. In DNA form, the CDR3 reads TGTGCCAGCAGCTTAGGCTACTACAATGAGCAGTTCTTC. This gives the protein CASSLGYYNEQFF.

This chain links TRBV30 with TRBJ2-6, with unresolved D. Looked up from germline, CDR1 is GTSNPN and CDR2 is SVGIG (reference sequence). V was trimmed by 0 bases and J by 0 bases, leaving 15 bases between them. The CDR3 runs 18 residues. This chain's CDR3 is CAWSVGRNRFSGANVLTF. The CDR3 DNA sequence: TGTGCCTGGAGTGTAGGCAGGAACAGATTCTCTGGGGCCAACGTCCTGACTTTC. Drawing the rest from reference TRBV30 and TRBJ2-6, the complete variable domain is SQTIHQWPATLVQPVGSPLSLECTVEGTSNPNLYWYRQAAGRGLQLLFYSVGIGQISSEVPQNLSASRPQDRQFILSSKKLLLSDSGFYLCAWSVGRNRFSGANVLTFGAGSRLTVL.

The V gene is TRBV15, the J gene TRBJ1-2; D gene unclear. Trimming stripped 0 bases from V and 4 bases from J, with 12 bases between. Germline V gene lookup returns CDR1 LNHNV and CDR2 YYDKDF (reference sequence). The CDR3 consists of 15 residues. In nucleotides, the CDR3 is TGTGCCACCAGCAGAGATGGCGGGCAGGCCTATGGCTACACCTTC. Residues: CATSRDGGQAYGYTF.

V usage is TRBV5-1 and J usage is TRBJ2-7; 13 bases agree with TRBD2. The CDR3 runs to 15 residues. The J segment lost 6 bases and the V segment lost 1 base, leaving 4 bases of the junction unmatched. From germline, CDR1 is SGHRS and CDR2 YFSETQ. The DNA of the CDR3 is TGCGCCAGCAGCTTGAAACTAGCGGGGGGGAGCGAGCAGTACTTC. Translated: CASSLKLAGGSEQYF.

This clone is classed as large (0.1 to 1%). The chain employs TRBV7-8 and TRBJ2-7; 7 bases agree with TRBD1. CDR3 length: 13 residues. Germline values: CDR1 SGHVS, CDR2 FQNEAQ. The trim removed 5 bases at V and 2 bases at J, leaving 3 bases unmatched. This chain's CDR3 is CASSVGQAYEQYF. In DNA, the CDR3 is TGTGCCAGCAGCGTAGGACAGGCCTACGAGCAGTACTTC.